The source of this T cell receptor beta chain is a study of cytotoxic CD8 clonotypes in ibrutinib-treated CLL. V trimming: 0 bases; J trimming: 4 bases; junction bases outside the gene matches: 4. From germline, CDR1 is GTSNPN and CDR2 SVGIG (reference sequence). The CDR3 runs to 15 residues. Study outcomes and limitations: Rising at ibrutinib response, clonality subsequently fell back toward baseline at progression.

On this clone: No antigen is known for it.

TCRdb's copy holds only in-frame clones and misses some; the assay was immunoSEQ multiplex PCR. This table holds about 130,000 clones, roughly 84% found once. The specimen was PBMCs, collected after 24 months of ibrutinib treatment. The receptor comes from a human donor with chronic lymphocytic leukemia. The genes are TRBV30 and TRBJ1-5; 9 nucleotides match TRBD1. CDR3 bases: TGTGCCTGGAGTGTAAGGGACAGGGCTAATCAGCCCCAGCATTTT. Encoded protein: CAWSVRDRANQPQHF.